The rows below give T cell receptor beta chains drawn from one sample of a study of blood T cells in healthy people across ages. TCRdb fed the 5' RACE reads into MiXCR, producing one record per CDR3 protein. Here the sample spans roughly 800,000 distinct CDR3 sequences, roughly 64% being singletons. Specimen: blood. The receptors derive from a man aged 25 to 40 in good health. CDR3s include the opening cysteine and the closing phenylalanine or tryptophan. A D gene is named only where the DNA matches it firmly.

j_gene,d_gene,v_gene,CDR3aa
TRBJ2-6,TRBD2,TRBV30,CAWSIGSGTGANVLTF
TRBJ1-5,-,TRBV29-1,CSVGAEAQPQHF
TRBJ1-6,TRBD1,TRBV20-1,CSALGTGFSPLHF
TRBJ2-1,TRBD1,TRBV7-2,CASGPSRGNEQFF
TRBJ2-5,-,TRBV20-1,CSAWTNGGETQYF
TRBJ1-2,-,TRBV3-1,CASSQEGTRTANYGYTF
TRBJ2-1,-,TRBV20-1,CSAPRDWAYNEQFF
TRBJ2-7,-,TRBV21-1,CASSKGTDRVGEQYF
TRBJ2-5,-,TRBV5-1,CASSLWGKGETQYF
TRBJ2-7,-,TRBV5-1,CASSYHRDSYEQYF